This T cell receptor (beta chain) emerged from a study of blood T cells in healthy people across ages. The V gene lost 3 bases and the J gene lost 10 bases, with 16 bases spanning the gap. The CDR3 is made up of 14 amino acids. Germline V gene lookup returns CDR1 PRHDT and CDR2 FYEKMQ (reference sequence). Alongside a J-beta primer mix, a sample-barcoded 5' primer served in a second PCR lasting 7 to 11 cycles. One entry per CDR3 protein results from TCRdb running MiXCR on the 5' RACE reads. The repertoire holds more than 1,000,000 distinct CDR3 sequences, with approximately 25% as singletons. These same records also appear under a second study, on T cells of mothers and their children. That study reports: Primer M1S, used in the second PCR, introduced sample barcodes and 2-4 random nucleotides.

The rearrangement joins TRBV13 to TRBJ2-1; no clear D. What was sequenced was blood. The clonotype originates from a girl aged 2 to 10 in good health. The CDR3 sequence: CASSFGSFPYEQFF. CDR3 bases: TGTGCCAGCAGCTTTGGGTCTTTTCCATACGAGCAGTTCTTC. Looking up the rest from reference TRBV13 and TRBJ2-1 gives the full variable domain: AAGVIQSPRHLIKEKRETATLKCYPIPRHDTVYWYQQGPGQDPQFLISFYEKMQSDKGSIPDRFSAQQFSDYHSELNMSSLELGDSALYFCASSFGSFPYEQFFGPGTRLTVL.